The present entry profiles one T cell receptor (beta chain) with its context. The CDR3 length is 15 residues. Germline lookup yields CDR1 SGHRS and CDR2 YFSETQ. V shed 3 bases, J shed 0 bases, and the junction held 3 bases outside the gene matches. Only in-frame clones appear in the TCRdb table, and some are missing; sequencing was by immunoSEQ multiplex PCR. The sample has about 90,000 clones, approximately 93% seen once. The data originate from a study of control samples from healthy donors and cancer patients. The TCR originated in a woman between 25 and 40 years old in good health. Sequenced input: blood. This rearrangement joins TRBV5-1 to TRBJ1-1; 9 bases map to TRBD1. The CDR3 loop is CASSWGQGMNTEAFF. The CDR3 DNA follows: TGCGCCAGCAGCTGGGGACAGGGAATGAACACTGAAGCTTTCTTT.